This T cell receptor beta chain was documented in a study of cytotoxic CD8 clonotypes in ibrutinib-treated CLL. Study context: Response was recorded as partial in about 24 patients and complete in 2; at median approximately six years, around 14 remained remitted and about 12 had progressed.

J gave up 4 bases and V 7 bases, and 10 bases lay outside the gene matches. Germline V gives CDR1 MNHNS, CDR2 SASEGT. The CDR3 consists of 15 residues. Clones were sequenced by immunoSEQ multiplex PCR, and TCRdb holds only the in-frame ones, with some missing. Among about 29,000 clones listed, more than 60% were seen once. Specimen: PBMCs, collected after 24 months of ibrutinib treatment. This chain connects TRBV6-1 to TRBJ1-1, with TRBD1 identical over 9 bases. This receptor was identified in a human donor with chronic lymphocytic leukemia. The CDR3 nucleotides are TGTGCCAGCACGGAGGCCCGGGACAGGGTCACTGAAGCTTTCTTT. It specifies CASTEARDRVTEAFF.